This TCR beta chain came from a study of molecular identifiers for immune sequencing clone quantification. TCRdb analysed the PCR reads with MiXCR anew, one entry per CDR3 protein. The sample includes tens of thousands of distinct CDR3 sequences, less than 20% of them seen just once. The CDR3 has 14 residues. Germline lookup yields CDR1 SGHTA and CDR2 FQGNSA. Between the trimmed V and J ends, which lost 8 bases and 5 bases, there was a span of 18 bases. At least ten counts were recorded for this clonotype. This receptor was obtained from a human donor in good health. Some libraries in this study had Jurkat cell RNA spiked in. This chain connects TRBV7-2 to TRBJ1-1; TRBD1 is a possible D gene (6 bases). The specimen sequenced was naive CD8+ T cells from blood, with Jurkat cell RNA spiked in. Stated subset: FACS-sorted CD8+CD4-CCR7+CD45RA+ naive T cells. The CDR3 DNA reads as TGTGCCAGCCCGGGTGTAACAGGGAGTACTGAAGCTTTCTTT. Protein: CASPGVTGSTEAFF.